This record concerns one T cell receptor beta chain sequence. The PCR made use of 60 Vbeta and 13 Jbeta primers. Assay: immunoSEQ multiplex PCR; the TCRdb copy retains only in-frame clones and omits some. Altogether a few hundred thousand clones are present, around 80% being singletons, with the ten largest covering roughly 2.5%. This specimen belongs to a study of cytomegalovirus exposure and HLA in healthy donors. Overall study context: From donors who were HLA-typed, an early data release held about 85 million unique TCRs.

Germline CDR1 and CDR2: SGHNT and YYREEE (reference sequence). The CDR3 has 16 amino acids. V was clipped by 0 bases and J by 3 bases, with 13 bases between them. The specimen sequenced was PBMCs. This sequence originates from a woman in her sixties in good health and CMV-seropositive. The chain has TRBV5-4 and TRBJ1-3; tentatively, D is TRBD1 (5 bases). The CDR3 loop is CASSLVGREGGNTIYF. CDR3 DNA sequence: TGTGCCAGCAGCTTGGTCGGCAGGGAGGGTGGAAACACCATATATTTT.